This T cell receptor (beta chain) was identified in a study of cytomegalovirus exposure and HLA in healthy donors. On the study more broadly: A later analysis reported the same platform for the roughly 120 validation repertoires and the 666 first-cohort repertoires.

The germline V and J ends were trimmed by 0 bases and 4 bases, with 13 bases remaining between them. CDR3 length equals 16 residues. CDR1 is SGHRS, CDR2 YFSETQ, per germline. Clones were read by immunoSEQ multiplex PCR, and TCRdb kept only the in-frame ones, dropping some. The sample carries 150,000 to 200,000 clones, more than 80% recorded once. This TCR was sampled from a woman under 30 in good health and CMV-seropositive. Sequencing used PBMCs. The chain combines TRBV5-1 with TRBJ2-2, with D tentatively TRBD1 (6 bases). The CDR3 sequence: CASSLVKGVRTGELFF. The DNA of the CDR3 is TGCGCCAGCAGCTTGGTTAAGGGGGTCCGCACCGGGGAGCTGTTTTTT.